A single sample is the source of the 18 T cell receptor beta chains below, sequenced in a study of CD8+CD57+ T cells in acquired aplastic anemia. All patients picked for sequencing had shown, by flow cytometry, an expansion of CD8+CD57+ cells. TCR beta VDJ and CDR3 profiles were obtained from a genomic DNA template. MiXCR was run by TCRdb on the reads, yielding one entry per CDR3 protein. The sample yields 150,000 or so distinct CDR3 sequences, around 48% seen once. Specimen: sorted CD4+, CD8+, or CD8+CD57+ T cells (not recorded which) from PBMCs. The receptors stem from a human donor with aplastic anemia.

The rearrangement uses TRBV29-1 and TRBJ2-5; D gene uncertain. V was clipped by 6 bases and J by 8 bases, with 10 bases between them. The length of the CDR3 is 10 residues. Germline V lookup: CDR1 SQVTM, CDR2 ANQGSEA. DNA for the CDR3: TGCAGCGTCCCCAAGGGAACCCAGTACTTC. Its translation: CSVPKGTQYF.

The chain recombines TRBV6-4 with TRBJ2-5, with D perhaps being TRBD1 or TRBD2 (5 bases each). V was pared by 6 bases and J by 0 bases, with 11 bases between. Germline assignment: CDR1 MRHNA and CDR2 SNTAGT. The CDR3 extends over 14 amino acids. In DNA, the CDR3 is TGTGCCAGCAGACTAGGGGTATACCAAGAGACCCAGTACTTC. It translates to CASRLGVYQETQYF.

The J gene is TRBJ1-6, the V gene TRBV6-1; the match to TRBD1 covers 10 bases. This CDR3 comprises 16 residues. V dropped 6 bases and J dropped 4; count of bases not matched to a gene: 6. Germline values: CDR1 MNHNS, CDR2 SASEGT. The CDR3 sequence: CASRPRQGAYNSPLHF. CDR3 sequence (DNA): TGTGCCAGCAGACCCCGACAGGGGGCTTATAATTCACCCCTCCACTTT.

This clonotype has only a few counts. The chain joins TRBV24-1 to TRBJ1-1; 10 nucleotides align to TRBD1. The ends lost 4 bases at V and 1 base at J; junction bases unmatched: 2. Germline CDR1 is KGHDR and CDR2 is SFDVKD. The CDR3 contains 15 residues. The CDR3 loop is CATSEGQGRNTEAFF. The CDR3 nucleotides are TGTGCCACCAGTGAGGGACAGGGGAGGAACACTGAAGCTTTCTTT.

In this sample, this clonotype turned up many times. This chain's CDR3 is CASSVVPKRGGSGNEQFF. For the CDR3, the DNA is TGTGCCAGCAGCGTAGTTCCTAAGCGGGGGGGCTCGGGGAATGAGCAGTTCTTC. The chain links TRBV9 to TRBJ2-1; 10 nucleotides line up with TRBD2. Germline trimming cut 0 bases from V and 7 bases from J; bases unmatched to any gene: 13. CDR3 length: 18 residues. The germline V gene has CDR1 SGDLS and CDR2 YYNGEE.

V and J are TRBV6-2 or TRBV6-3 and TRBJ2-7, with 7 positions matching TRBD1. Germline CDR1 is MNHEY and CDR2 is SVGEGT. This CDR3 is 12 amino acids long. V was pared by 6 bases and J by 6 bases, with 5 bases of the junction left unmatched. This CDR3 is CASRGTAREQYF. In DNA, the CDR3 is TGTGCCAGCAGGGGGACAGCCCGCGAGCAGTACTTC.

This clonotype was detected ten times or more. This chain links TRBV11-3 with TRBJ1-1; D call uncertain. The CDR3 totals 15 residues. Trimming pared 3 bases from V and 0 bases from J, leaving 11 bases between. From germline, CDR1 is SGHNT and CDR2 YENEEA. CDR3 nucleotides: TGTGCCAGCAGCTTTGATGGAGGCCTGAACACTGAAGCTTTCTTT. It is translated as CASSFDGGLNTEAFF.

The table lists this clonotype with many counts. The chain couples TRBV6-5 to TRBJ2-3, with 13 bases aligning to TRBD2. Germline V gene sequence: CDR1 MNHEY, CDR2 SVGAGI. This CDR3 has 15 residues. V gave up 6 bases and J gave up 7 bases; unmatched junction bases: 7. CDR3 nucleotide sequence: TGTGCCAGCAGACCTACTAGCGGGGGGGCCCATACGCAGTATTTT. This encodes CASRPTSGGAHTQYF.

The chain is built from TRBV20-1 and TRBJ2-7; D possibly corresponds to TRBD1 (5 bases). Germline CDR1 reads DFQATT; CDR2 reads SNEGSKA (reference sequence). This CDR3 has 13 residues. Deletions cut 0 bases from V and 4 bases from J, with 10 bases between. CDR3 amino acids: CSARDRVRYEQYF. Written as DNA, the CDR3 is TGCAGTGCTAGAGACAGGGTCCGGTACGAGCAGTACTTC.

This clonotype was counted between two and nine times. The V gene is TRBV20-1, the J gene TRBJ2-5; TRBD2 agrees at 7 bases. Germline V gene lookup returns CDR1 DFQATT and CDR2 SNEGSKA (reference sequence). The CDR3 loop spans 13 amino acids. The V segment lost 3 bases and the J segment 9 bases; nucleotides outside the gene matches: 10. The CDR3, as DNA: TGCAGTGCTAGTTCTCACCGGGCGGGGGCCCAGTACTTC. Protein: CSASSHRAGAQYF.

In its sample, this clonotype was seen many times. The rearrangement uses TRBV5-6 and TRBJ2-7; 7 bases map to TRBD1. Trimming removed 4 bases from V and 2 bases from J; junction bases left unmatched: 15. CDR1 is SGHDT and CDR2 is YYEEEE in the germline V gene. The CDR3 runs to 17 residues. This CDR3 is CASSRRKADRLPYEQYF. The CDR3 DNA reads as TGTGCCAGCAGCCGACGGAAGGCGGACAGGCTACCCTACGAGCAGTACTTC.

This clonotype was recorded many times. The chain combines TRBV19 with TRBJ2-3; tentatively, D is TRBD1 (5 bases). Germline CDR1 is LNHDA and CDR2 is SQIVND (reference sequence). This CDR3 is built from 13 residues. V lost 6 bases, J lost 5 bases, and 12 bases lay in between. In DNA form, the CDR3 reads TGTGCCAGTAGGTTCAGGGCTGGAGATACGCAGTATTTT. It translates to CASRFRAGDTQYF.

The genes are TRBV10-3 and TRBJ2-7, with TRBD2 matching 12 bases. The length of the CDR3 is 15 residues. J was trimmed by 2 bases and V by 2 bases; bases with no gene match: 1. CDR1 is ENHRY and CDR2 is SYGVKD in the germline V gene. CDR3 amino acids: CAISEGLAGPYEQYF. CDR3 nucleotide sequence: TGTGCCATCAGTGAGGGACTAGCGGGGCCCTACGAGCAGTACTTC.

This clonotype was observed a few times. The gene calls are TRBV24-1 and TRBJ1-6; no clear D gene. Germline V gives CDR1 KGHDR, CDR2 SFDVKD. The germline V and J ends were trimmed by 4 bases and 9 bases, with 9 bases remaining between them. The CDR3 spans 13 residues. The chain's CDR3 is CATSEAWGSPLHF. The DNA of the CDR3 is TGTGCCACCAGTGAGGCATGGGGTTCACCCCTCCACTTT.

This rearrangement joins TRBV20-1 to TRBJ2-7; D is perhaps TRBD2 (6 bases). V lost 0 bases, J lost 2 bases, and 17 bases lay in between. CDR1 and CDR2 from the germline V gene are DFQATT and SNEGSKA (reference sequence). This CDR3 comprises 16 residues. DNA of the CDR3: TGCAGTGCTAGAGATTCGTTTCGGGACTCAGCCTACGAGCAGTACTTC. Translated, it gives CSARDSFRDSAYEQYF.

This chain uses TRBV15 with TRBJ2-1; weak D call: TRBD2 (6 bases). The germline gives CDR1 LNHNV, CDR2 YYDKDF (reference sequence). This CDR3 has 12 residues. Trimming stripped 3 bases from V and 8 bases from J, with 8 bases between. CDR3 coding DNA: TGTGCCACCAGCAGGGGGGGAGATGAGCAGTTCTTC. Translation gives CATSRGGDEQFF.

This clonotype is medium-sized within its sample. CDR3 coding DNA: TGCGCCAGCAGTGACGGACCCGGGACAGCAGGATACTTC. It is translated as CASSDGPGTAGYF. V is TRBV10-2 and J is TRBJ2-7; 7 nucleotides line up with TRBD1. This CDR3 has 13 amino acids. Germline loops: CDR1 WSHSY, CDR2 SAAADI. Trimming took 3 bases from V and 13 from J; bases not matched to a gene: 12.

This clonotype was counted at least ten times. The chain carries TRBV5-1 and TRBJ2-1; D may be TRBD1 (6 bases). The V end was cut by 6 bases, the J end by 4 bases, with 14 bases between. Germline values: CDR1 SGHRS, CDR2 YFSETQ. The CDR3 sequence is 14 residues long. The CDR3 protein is CASNIPQGYNEQFF. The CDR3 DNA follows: TGCGCCAGCAACATCCCCCAGGGGTACAATGAGCAGTTCTTC.